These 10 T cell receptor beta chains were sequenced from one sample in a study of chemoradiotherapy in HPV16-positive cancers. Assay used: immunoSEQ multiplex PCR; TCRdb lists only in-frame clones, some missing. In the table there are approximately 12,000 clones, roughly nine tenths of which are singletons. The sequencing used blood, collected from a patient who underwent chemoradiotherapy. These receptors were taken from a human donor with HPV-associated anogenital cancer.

This CDR3 is CASSPRTGFTGELFF. The CDR3 DNA reads as TGTGCCAGCAGCCCCCGGACAGGCTTCACCGGGGAGCTGTTTTTT. The rearrangement uses TRBV28 and TRBJ2-2; 7 bases are shared with TRBD1. V was pared by 6 bases and J by 4 bases, with 8 bases of the junction left unmatched. CDR1 is MDHEN and CDR2 is SYDVKM in the germline V gene. This CDR3 is built from 15 residues.

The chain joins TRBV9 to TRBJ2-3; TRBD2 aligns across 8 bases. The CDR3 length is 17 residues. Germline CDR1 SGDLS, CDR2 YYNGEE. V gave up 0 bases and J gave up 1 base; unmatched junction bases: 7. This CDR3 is CASSVASGGYGTDTQYF. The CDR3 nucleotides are TGTGCCAGCAGCGTAGCCAGCGGGGGTTATGGCACAGATACGCAGTATTTT.

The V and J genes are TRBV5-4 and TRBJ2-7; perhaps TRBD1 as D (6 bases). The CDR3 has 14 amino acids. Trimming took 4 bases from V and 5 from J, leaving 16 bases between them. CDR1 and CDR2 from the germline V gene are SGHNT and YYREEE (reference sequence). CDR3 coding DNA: TGTGCCAGCAGCCGCAACAGGGCCGTGGACGAGCAGTACTTC. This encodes CASSRNRAVDEQYF. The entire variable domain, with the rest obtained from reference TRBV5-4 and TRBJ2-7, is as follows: ETGVTQSPTHLIKTRGQQVTLRCSSQSGHNTVSWYQQALGQGPQFIFQYYREEENGRGNFPPRFSGLQFPNYSSELNVNALELDDSALYLCASSRNRAVDEQYFGPGTRLTVT.

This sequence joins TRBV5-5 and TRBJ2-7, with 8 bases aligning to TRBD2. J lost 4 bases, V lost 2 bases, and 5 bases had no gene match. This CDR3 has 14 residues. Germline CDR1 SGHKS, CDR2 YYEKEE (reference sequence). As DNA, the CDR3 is TGTGCCAGCAGCTTCTACGGGACTAGATACGAGCAGTACTTC. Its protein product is CASSFYGTRYEQYF.

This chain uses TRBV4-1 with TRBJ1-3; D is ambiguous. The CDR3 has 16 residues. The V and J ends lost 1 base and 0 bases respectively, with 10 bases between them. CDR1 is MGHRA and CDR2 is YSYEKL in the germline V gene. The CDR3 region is CASSQAEGYSGNTIYF. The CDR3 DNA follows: TGCGCCAGCAGCCAAGCGGAGGGTTACTCTGGAAACACCATATATTTT.

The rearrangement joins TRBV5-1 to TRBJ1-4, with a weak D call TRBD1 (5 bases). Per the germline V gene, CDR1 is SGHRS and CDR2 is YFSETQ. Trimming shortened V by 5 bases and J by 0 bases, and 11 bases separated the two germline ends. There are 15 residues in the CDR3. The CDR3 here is CASSTQGATNEKLFF. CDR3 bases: TGCGCCAGCAGTACCCAGGGCGCAACTAATGAAAAACTGTTTTTT.

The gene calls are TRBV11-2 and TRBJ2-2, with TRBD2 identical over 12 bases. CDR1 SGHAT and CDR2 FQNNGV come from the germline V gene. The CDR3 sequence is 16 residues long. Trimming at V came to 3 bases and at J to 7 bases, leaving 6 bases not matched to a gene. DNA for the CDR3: TGTGCCAGCAGCTTTACTAGCGGGGGGCCGGTCGGGGAGCTGTTTTTT. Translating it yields CASSFTSGGPVGELFF.

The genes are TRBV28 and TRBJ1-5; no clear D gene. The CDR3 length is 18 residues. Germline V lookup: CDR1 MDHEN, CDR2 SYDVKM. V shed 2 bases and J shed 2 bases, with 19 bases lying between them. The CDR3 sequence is CASSLPQSSALGNQPQHF. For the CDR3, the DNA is TGTGCCAGCAGTTTACCCCAGTCCAGCGCCCTGGGCAATCAGCCCCAGCATTTT. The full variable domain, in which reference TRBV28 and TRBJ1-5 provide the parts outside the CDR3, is DVKVTQSSRYLVKRTGEKVFLECVQDMDHENMFWYRQDPGLGLRLIYFSYDVKMKEKGDIPEGYSVSREKKERFSLILESASTNQTSMYLCASSLPQSSALGNQPQHFGDGTRLSIL.

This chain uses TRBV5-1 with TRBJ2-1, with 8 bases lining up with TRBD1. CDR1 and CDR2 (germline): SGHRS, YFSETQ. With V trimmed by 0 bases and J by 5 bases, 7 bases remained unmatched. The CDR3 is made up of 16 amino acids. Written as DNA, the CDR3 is TGCGCCAGCAGCTTGGGGACAGGGTCGTCGAACAATGAGCAGTTCTTC. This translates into CASSLGTGSSNNEQFF. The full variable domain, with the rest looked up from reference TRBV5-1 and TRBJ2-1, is KAGVTQTPRYLIKTRGQQVTLSCSPISGHRSVSWYQQTPGQGLQFLFEYFSETQRNKGNFPGRFSGRQFSNSRSEMNVSTLELGDSALYLCASSLGTGSSNNEQFFGPGTRLTVL.

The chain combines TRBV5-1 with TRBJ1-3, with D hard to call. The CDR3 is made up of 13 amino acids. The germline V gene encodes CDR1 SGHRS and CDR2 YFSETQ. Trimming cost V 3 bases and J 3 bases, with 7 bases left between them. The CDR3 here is CASSSSLGNTIYF. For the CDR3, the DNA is TGCGCCAGCAGCTCATCTCTTGGAAACACCATATATTTT.